These 31 T cell receptor beta chains were all obtained from the same sample, sequenced in a study of control samples from healthy donors and cancer patients (dated by TCRdb to about 2020). Library generation was performed with the immunoSEQ multiplex PCR assay. TCRdb re-hosts the immuneACCESS table, in-frame sequences only. Its copies lack some clones; in the studies checked, an unresolved V gene accounts for under half of them, and the cause for the rest is not known. A total of 100,000 to 150,000 clones appear in this sample, about 91% of them only once. The ten top clones hold approximately 9% of the sample. The sample was blood. These receptors all come from a man younger than 35 in good health.

The gene calls are TRBV6-5 and TRBJ1-1; tentative D call: TRBD1 (6 bases). The V gene lost 6 bases and the J gene lost 7 bases, with 18 bases spanning the gap. The germline CDR1 and CDR2 sequences are MNHEY and SVGAGI. The CDR3 totals 14 residues. DNA for the CDR3: TGTGCCAGCAGCTCGCAGGCAGGGGTAGGTGAAGCTTTCTTT. Its translation is CASSSQAGVGEAFF.

This clone came up once. This chain joins TRBV6-4 and TRBJ1-6; TRBD1 agrees at 8 bases. The ends lost 6 bases at V and 8 bases at J; junction bases unmatched: 9. The CDR3 is 15 residues long. Germline CDR1 is MRHNA and CDR2 is SNTAGT. In DNA, the CDR3 is TGTGCCAGCAGCGAGAATTCAGGGGGCGATTCACCCCTCCACTTT. The encoded protein is CASSENSGGDSPLHF.

V gene TRBV10-1 combines with J gene TRBJ1-5; D is undetermined. The CDR3 runs 11 residues. Germline values: CDR1 WNHNN, CDR2 SYGVQD (reference sequence). Trimming stripped 4 bases from V and 5 bases from J, with 3 bases between. The CDR3, as DNA: TGCGCCAGCAGTGCGCATCAGCCCCAGCATTTT. It is translated as CASSAHQPQHF.

CDR3 DNA sequence: TGTGCCAGCAGCCAAAGGGCAGGCTCCGGAGAAGCTTTCTTT. This encodes CASSQRAGSGEAFF. The V gene is TRBV3-1 (or the pseudogene TRBV3-2), the J gene TRBJ1-1; D is unresolved. Trimming took off 2 bases at V and 8 bases at J, with 15 bases between the two ends. The CDR3 consists of 14 residues. The V gene's germline CDR1 is LGHDT and CDR2 YNNKEL (reference sequence).

The sample holds one count of this clone. The V gene is TRBV29-1, the J gene TRBJ1-2, with D possibly being TRBD1 (6 bases). The CDR3 totals 17 residues. Trimming pared 3 bases from V and 4 bases from J, leaving 24 bases between. Germline V gene lookup returns CDR1 SQVTM and CDR2 ANQGSEA. The CDR3 sequence: CSVETSQTGRVSYGYTF. The CDR3 bases are TGCAGCGTTGAGACTTCACAGACAGGCCGGGTTAGCTATGGCTACACCTTC.

This CDR3 reads CASSLGDSLYNEQFF. CDR3 coding DNA: TGTGCCAGCAGCTTGGGTGACAGCCTCTACAATGAGCAGTTCTTC. The chain uses TRBV11-2 and TRBJ2-1; TRBD1 might be the D (5 bases). This CDR3 region has 15 residues. CDR1 and CDR2 from the germline V gene are SGHAT and FQNNGV. V lost 3 bases to trimming and J lost 3 bases, with 12 bases between them. The full variable domain, its missing parts supplied by reference TRBV11-2 and TRBJ2-1, is EAGVAQSPRYKIIEKRQSVAFWCNPISGHATLYWYQQILGQGPKLLIQFQNNGVVDDSQLPKDRFSAERLKGVDSTLKIQPAKLEDSAVYLCASSLGDSLYNEQFFGPGTRLTVL.

This clone was recorded only once. The chain combines TRBV6-6 with TRBJ1-4, with TRBD1 matching 8 bases. Germline CDR1 and CDR2: MNHNY and SVGAGI (reference sequence). The ends lost 4 bases at V and 4 bases at J; junction bases unmatched: 5. The CDR3 loop spans 15 amino acids. The chain's CDR3 is CASSFDRGRNEKLFF. CDR3 nucleotide sequence: TGTGCCAGCAGTTTCGACAGGGGCCGTAATGAAAAACTGTTTTTT.

Written as DNA, the CDR3 is TGCGCCAGCAGCATCGACACCCAAGGTGAAGCTTTCTTT. As protein: CASSIDTQGEAFF. The chain links TRBV5-1 to TRBJ1-1; D remains unclear. Trimming removed 4 bases from V and 7 bases from J, with 14 bases in between. CDR1 is SGHRS, CDR2 YFSETQ, per germline. The CDR3 is made up of 13 amino acids.

The chain employs TRBV19 and TRBJ1-5; D is ambiguous. V was shortened by 7 bases and J by 4 bases, with 11 bases between the two germline ends. The CDR3 sequence is 13 residues long. CDR1 is LNHDA and CDR2 is SQIVND in the germline V gene (reference sequence). CDR3 in amino acids: CASTDQSNQPQHF. The CDR3 coding sequence is TGTGCCAGTACCGACCAGAGTAATCAGCCCCAGCATTTT.

The chain recombines TRBV11-3 with TRBJ1-1; D call uncertain. V dropped 1 base and J dropped 1 base, with 10 bases sitting between them. Per the germline V gene, CDR1 is SGHNT and CDR2 is YENEEA. CDR3 length: 15 amino acids. DNA of the CDR3: TGTGCCAGCAGCTTAGTTGTCAGACCGAACACTGAAGCTTTCTTT. This encodes CASSLVVRPNTEAFF. Variable domain in full (rest from reference TRBV11-3 and TRBJ1-1): EAGVVQSPRYKIIEKKQPVAFWCNPISGHNTLYWYLQNLGQGPELLIRYENEEAVDDSQLPKDRFSAERLKGVDSTLKIQPAELGDSAVYLCASSLVVRPNTEAFFGQGTRLTVV.

J is TRBJ2-5 and V is TRBV19; 7 bases are a match to TRBD1. The ends lost 4 bases at V and 3 bases at J; junction bases unmatched: 2. Per germline, CDR1 LNHDA and CDR2 SQIVND (reference sequence). The CDR3 is 13 residues long. The CDR3 spells CASSRDREETQYF. CDR3 nucleotides: TGTGCCAGTAGTAGAGACAGGGAAGAGACCCAGTACTTC. The full variable domain, its missing parts supplied by reference TRBV19 and TRBJ2-5, is DGGITQSPKYLFRKEGQNVTLSCEQNLNHDAMYWYRQDPGQGLRLIYYSQIVNDFQKGDIAEGYSVSREKKESFPLTVTSAQKNPTAFYLCASSRDREETQYFGPGTRLLVL.

The chain joins TRBV5-4 to TRBJ2-7, with 9 bases fitting TRBD2. V trimming: 4 bases; J trimming: 0 bases; junction bases outside the gene matches: 5. This CDR3 contains 15 residues. Germline values: CDR1 SGHNT, CDR2 YYREEE (reference sequence). CDR3 bases: TGTGCCAGCAGCCCCACGGGACTAGCCTCCTACGAGCAGTACTTC. Its translation is CASSPTGLASYEQYF.

The chain carries TRBV5-1 and TRBJ2-7; TRBD1 aligns across 8 bases. CDR1 is SGHRS and CDR2 is YFSETQ in the germline V gene. Losses at the gene ends were 5 bases for V and 3 bases for J; bases not matched to a gene: 4. The CDR3 consists of 13 residues. This CDR3 reads CASRGTGIYEQYF. The CDR3 nucleotides read TGCGCCAGCAGGGGGACAGGAATCTACGAGCAGTACTTC. Full variable domain (rest looked up from reference TRBV5-1 and TRBJ2-7): KAGVTQTPRYLIKTRGQQVTLSCSPISGHRSVSWYQQTPGQGLQFLFEYFSETQRNKGNFPGRFSGRQFSNSRSEMNVSTLELGDSALYLCASRGTGIYEQYFGPGTRLTVT.

V is TRBV24-1 and J is TRBJ2-1; D unresolved. Trimming removed 3 bases at V and 0 bases at J, with 8 bases between. CDR3 length equals 15 residues. CDR1 KGHDR and CDR2 SFDVKD come from the germline V gene. CDR3 sequence reads: CATSDTRNSYNEQFF. CDR3 coding DNA: TGTGCCACCAGTGATACGAGGAACTCCTACAATGAGCAGTTCTTC.

The chain joins TRBV18 to TRBJ1-6; 8 bases are a match to TRBD1. Unmatched junction bases numbered 5, after V lost 6 bases and J lost 7 bases. The CDR3 runs to 14 residues. CDR1 KGHSH and CDR2 LQKENI come from the germline V gene. The CDR3 here is CASSDRVGNSPLHF. CDR3 in DNA: TGTGCCAGCTCGGACAGGGTGGGAAATTCACCCCTCCACTTT.

The chain couples TRBV9 to TRBJ2-3, with D perhaps given as TRBD1 or TRBD2 (5 bases each). V dropped 3 bases and J dropped 1 base, with 12 bases sitting between them. The CDR3 is made up of 15 amino acids. Germline CDR1 and CDR2: SGDLS and YYNGEE. This CDR3 reads CASSARAGRTDTQYF. CDR3 in DNA: TGTGCCAGCAGCGCCAGGGCGGGCCGCACAGATACGCAGTATTTT.

The chain employs TRBV7-9 and TRBJ2-1, with 9 positions matching TRBD1. Germline CDR1 is SEHNR and CDR2 is FQNEAQ (reference sequence). The CDR3 loop spans 15 amino acids. Trimming at V came to 5 bases and at J to 3 bases, leaving 5 bases not matched to a gene. Here the CDR3 reads CASSVGQGFYNEQFF. CDR3 nucleotides: TGTGCCAGCAGCGTCGGACAGGGGTTCTACAATGAGCAGTTCTTC.

V gene TRBV7-9 combines with J gene TRBJ1-2, with 10 positions matching TRBD1. V lost 4 bases to trimming and J lost 7 bases; unmatched junction nucleotides: 9. Germline V gene data show CDR1 as SEHNR and CDR2 as FQNEAQ (reference sequence). The CDR3 extends over 15 amino acids. The CDR3 here is CASSSRRQGALGYTF. CDR3 coding DNA: TGTGCCAGCAGCTCGAGACGACAGGGGGCACTTGGCTACACCTTC.

The chain employs TRBV16 and TRBJ2-1; 8 bases match TRBD2. This CDR3 has 14 residues. Germline V gene lookup returns CDR1 KGHSY and CDR2 FQNENV. With V trimmed by 8 bases and J by 7 bases, 10 bases remained unmatched. The CDR3 DNA sequence: TGTGCCAGCCGGCCGGCGGGGGGAGTGAATGAGCAGTTCTTC. Translation gives CASRPAGGVNEQFF.

This clone has only a few counts. This rearrangement joins TRBV5-4 to TRBJ2-5; D is tentatively TRBD1 or TRBD2 (6 bases each). V lost 3 bases, J lost 3 bases, and 12 bases lay in between. The CDR3 length is 14 residues. From germline, CDR1 is SGHNT and CDR2 YYREEE (reference sequence). DNA for the CDR3: TGTGCCAGCAGCTGGGGGGACACCAAAGAGACCCAGTACTTC. Its translation is CASSWGDTKETQYF.

V and J are TRBV11-2 and TRBJ1-2, with D tentatively TRBD1 (5 bases). Germline V gene data show CDR1 as SGHAT and CDR2 as FQNNGV. V dropped 7 bases and J dropped 2 bases, with 11 bases sitting between them. The CDR3 contains 13 residues. The CDR3 spells CASNDRGNYGYTF. The CDR3 coding sequence is TGTGCCAGCAATGACAGAGGGAACTATGGCTACACCTTC.

Here the CDR3 reads CASSLRDAGHEQYF. As DNA, the CDR3 is TGCGCCAGCAGCTTGAGGGACGCGGGGCACGAGCAGTACTTC. The genes are TRBV5-1 and TRBJ2-7, with D possibly matching TRBD2 (6 bases). There are 14 residues in the CDR3. Trimming took off 1 base at V and 5 bases at J, with 13 bases between the two ends. Per germline, CDR1 SGHRS and CDR2 YFSETQ.

The chain carries TRBV6-5 and TRBJ1-5; tentatively, D is TRBD1 (6 bases). The CDR3 extends over 15 amino acids. V was cut by 5 bases and J by 7 bases, with 18 bases left in between. CDR1 and CDR2 from the germline V gene are MNHEY and SVGAGI. CDR3 nucleotides: TGTGCCAGCAGTAGCTCCGGGACAAGGGGCCAGCCCCAGCATTTT. The encoded protein is CASSSSGTRGQPQHF.

The chain has TRBV11-2 and TRBJ2-1; 7 bases match TRBD2. Germline V gives CDR1 SGHAT, CDR2 FQNNGV. The CDR3 has 16 amino acids. The junction had 11 bases not matched to a gene; V was cut back by 4 bases and J by 5 bases. CDR3 sequence (DNA): TGTGCCAGCAGCTCCCTAAGGGGCGGGGGAAACAATGAGCAGTTCTTC. Translated, it gives CASSSLRGGGNNEQFF.

The chain employs TRBV12-5 and TRBJ1-3; D uncertain. V lost 7 bases to trimming and J lost 0 bases, with 7 bases between them. This CDR3 spans 13 amino acids. Germline loops: CDR1 LGHNT, CDR2 FRNRAP. For the CDR3, the DNA is TGTGCTAGTGACCCAAACTCTGGAAACACCATATATTTT. This translates into CASDPNSGNTIYF.

The chain is built from TRBV2 and TRBJ1-1, with 7 bases aligning to TRBD1. Germline V gives CDR1 SNHLY, CDR2 FYNNEI. Trimming took 6 bases from V and 4 from J; bases not matched to a gene: 11. The CDR3 has 15 residues. The CDR3 coding sequence is TGTGCCAGCAGAAAGGCCCAGGGGGTGGGCACTGAAGCTTTCTTT. Residues: CASRKAQGVGTEAFF.

This clone turned up a few times. This chain connects TRBV18 to TRBJ1-2; the D gene is possibly TRBD1 (5 bases). In germline, CDR1 is KGHSH, CDR2 LQKENI. Trimming cost V 1 base and J 4 bases, with 13 bases left between them. This CDR3 is 15 amino acids long. As DNA, the CDR3 is TGTGCCAGCTCACCACAAGACAGCCCCCCCTATGGCTACACCTTC. As protein: CASSPQDSPPYGYTF. The complete variable domain, with remaining parts taken from reference TRBV18 and TRBJ1-2, reads NAGVMQNPRHLVRRRGQEARLRCSPMKGHSHVYWYRQLPEEGLKFMVYLQKENIIDESGMPKERFSAEFPKEGPSILRIQQVVRGDSAAYFCASSPQDSPPYGYTFGSGTRLTVV.

J is TRBJ2-3 and V is TRBV13; D possibly corresponds to TRBD1 (6 bases). The V end was cut by 5 bases, the J end by 0 bases, with 12 bases between. Germline CDR1 is PRHDT and CDR2 is FYEKMQ (reference sequence). CDR3 length: 15 residues. The CDR3 loop is CASSPRTASTDTQYF. The CDR3 DNA follows: TGTGCCAGCAGCCCCCGGACAGCTAGCACAGATACGCAGTATTTT. Complete variable domain (other parts from reference TRBV13 and TRBJ2-3): AAGVIQSPRHLIKEKRETATLKCYPIPRHDTVYWYQQGPGQDPQFLISFYEKMQSDKGSIPDRFSAQQFSDYHSELNMSSLELGDSALYFCASSPRTASTDTQYFGPGTRLTVL.

This clone is medium-sized in the sample. The J gene is TRBJ1-5, the V gene TRBV27; tentatively, D is TRBD1 (6 bases). The CDR3 spans 18 residues. The V and J ends lost 1 base and 2 bases respectively, with 18 bases between them. CDR1 and CDR2 (germline): MNHEY, SMNVEV (reference sequence). The CDR3 loop is CASSLFLTGTGRNQPQHF. Written as DNA, the CDR3 is TGTGCCAGCAGTTTATTCCTTACAGGGACGGGGCGCAATCAGCCCCAGCATTTT.

The chain carries TRBV5-1 and TRBJ2-2, with D possibly being TRBD1 (5 bases). The germline CDR1 and CDR2 sequences are SGHRS and YFSETQ. The CDR3 runs to 14 residues. V lost 1 base, J lost 6 bases, and 10 bases lay in between. The CDR3, as DNA: TGCGCCAGCAGCTTGCTGTCAGGGTCCGGGGAGCTGTTTTTT. This gives the protein CASSLLSGSGELFF.

The V gene is TRBV7-6, the J gene TRBJ2-1; possible D gene TRBD1, 5 bases. CDR1 and CDR2 from the germline V gene are SGHVS and FNYEAQ. This CDR3 has 14 amino acids. The V and J ends lost 0 bases and 5 bases respectively, with 8 bases between them. CDR3 residues: CASSLAQGNNEQFF. CDR3 DNA: TGTGCCAGCAGCTTAGCTCAGGGTAACAATGAGCAGTTCTTC.